Each of the 30 T cell receptor beta chains below was sequenced from the same sample in a study of OX40 agonist ivuxolimab in advanced cancers. Profiling relied on immunoSEQ multiplex PCR, and the TCRdb table lists in-frame clones only, not all of them. The profile shows 55,000 to 65,000 clones, 82% of them singletons. This specimen consisted of CD4+ or CD8+ T cells sorted from blood, obtained in a trial of the OX40 agonist ivuxolimab. Receptors originate from an adult with an advanced solid tumor such as melanoma, head and neck, liver or kidney cancer.

Here the CDR3 DNA reads TGTGCCAGCAGCTTAGGTGAGGACTACGAGCAGTACTTC. It yields the protein CASSLGEDYEQYF. J is TRBJ2-7 and V is TRBV11-3; D call uncertain. CDR3 length: 13 residues. V shed 1 base and J shed 3 bases, with 7 bases lying between them. CDR1 is SGHNT, CDR2 YENEEA, per germline. The variable domain in full, completed from reference TRBV11-3 and TRBJ2-7, reads EAGVVQSPRYKIIEKKQPVAFWCNPISGHNTLYWYLQNLGQGPELLIRYENEEAVDDSQLPKDRFSAERLKGVDSTLKIQPAELGDSAVYLCASSLGEDYEQYFGPGTRLTVT.

V usage is TRBV5-1 and J usage is TRBJ2-4, with D perhaps matching TRBD1 (5 bases). CDR3 length: 18 amino acids. CDR1 and CDR2 from the germline V gene are SGHRS and YFSETQ. With 2 bases removed from V and 2 bases from J, the gap between germline ends came to 20 bases. CDR3 region: CASSFPTREDMSKNIQYF. The CDR3 nucleotides are TGCGCCAGCAGCTTTCCAACCAGGGAAGACATGTCCAAAAACATTCAGTACTTC.

J is TRBJ2-7 and V is TRBV6-5, with unresolved D. Germline-derived CDR1 and CDR2 are MNHEY and SVGAGI. Between the trimmed V and J ends, which lost 6 bases and 7 bases, there was a span of 16 bases. This CDR3 region has 13 residues. CDR3 sequence: CASRLTSGKEQYF. CDR3 in DNA: TGTGCCAGCAGGTTGACAAGTGGCAAGGAGCAGTACTTC.

This chain links TRBV7-8 with TRBJ2-5; 7 bases align to TRBD1. The J call is doubtful: the DNA matches TRBJ2-7 better. The germline gives CDR1 SGHVS, CDR2 FQNEAQ. The CDR3 is made up of 14 amino acids. The CDR3 nucleotides read TGTGCCAGCAGCTCCCACGGACAGGACATCGAGCAGTACTTC. Residues: CASSSHGQDIEQYF.

DNA for the CDR3: TGTGCCAGTAGTCCGGGGATACCCTACGCGAACACCGGGGAGCTGTTTTTT. It specifies CASSPGIPYANTGELFF. This rearrangement joins TRBV19 to TRBJ2-2; maybe TRBD2 (5 bases). This CDR3 is 17 amino acids long. Germline assignment: CDR1 LNHDA and CDR2 SQIVND (reference sequence). V was clipped by 5 bases and J by 0 bases, with 16 bases between them. Combining the CDR3 with reference TRBV19 and TRBJ2-2 gives the whole variable domain DGGITQSPKYLFRKEGQNVTLSCEQNLNHDAMYWYRQDPGQGLRLIYYSQIVNDFQKGDIAEGYSVSREKKESFPLTVTSAQKNPTAFYLCASSPGIPYANTGELFFGEGSRLTVL.

The chain joins TRBV6-5 to TRBJ1-3; weak D call: TRBD1 (6 bases). Germline V gene data show CDR1 as MNHEY and CDR2 as SVGAGI. The CDR3 has 15 amino acids. V was trimmed by 6 bases and J by 0 bases, leaving 12 bases between them. The DNA of the CDR3 is TGTGCCAGCAGGGACAGCGGGGGCTCTGGAAACACCATATATTTT. Encoded protein: CASRDSGGSGNTIYF.

The CDR3 nucleotides read TGCGCCAGCAGCCCCGCCCGGGGAGATGAGACCCAGTACTTC. This translates into CASSPARGDETQYF. The chain links TRBV10-2 to TRBJ2-5; D is perhaps TRBD2 (5 bases). The V and J ends lost 6 bases and 5 bases respectively, with 16 bases between them. This CDR3 comprises 14 residues. CDR1 and CDR2 (germline): WSHSY, SAAADI.

The CDR3 DNA follows: TGTGCCAGCAGCCAAGGCATAAGCGGGAGGGCCTTGGGAGATACGCAGTATTTT. It encodes CASSQGISGRALGDTQYF. V usage is TRBV7-3 and J usage is TRBJ2-3; 10 nucleotides agree with TRBD2. The V segment lost 5 bases and the J segment 5 bases; nucleotides outside the gene matches: 16. This CDR3 spans 18 amino acids. Looked up from germline, CDR1 is SGHTA and CDR2 is FQGTGA.

The chain links TRBV19 to TRBJ2-6; 8 bases are shared with TRBD1. With 5 bases clipped from V and 4 bases from J, the junction kept 4 bases outside the gene matches. The CDR3 sequence is 15 residues long. The germline V gene has CDR1 LNHDA and CDR2 SQIVND (reference sequence). The CDR3, as DNA: TGTGCCAGTAGTCAGGGGGCTACGGGGGCCAACGTCCTGACTTTC. It encodes CASSQGATGANVLTF.

The chain has TRBV6-4 and TRBJ2-2; D unclear. The V gene lost 8 bases and the J gene lost 0 bases, with 10 bases spanning the gap. This CDR3 spans 14 amino acids. Germline V gene lookup returns CDR1 MRHNA and CDR2 SNTAGT. CDR3 region: CASEIIANTGELFF. The CDR3 bases are TGTGCCAGCGAAATAATCGCGAACACCGGGGAGCTGTTTTTT.

V is TRBV27 and J is TRBJ2-5; TRBD1 matches at 7 bases. CDR1 MNHEY and CDR2 SMNVEV come from the germline V gene (reference sequence). The CDR3 totals 14 residues. The junction had 5 bases not matched to a gene; V was cut back by 2 bases and J by 5 bases. The CDR3 nucleotides are TGTGCCAGCAGTTTAGACAGGGATGGGGAGACCCAGTACTTC. It is translated as CASSLDRDGETQYF.

The gene calls are TRBV10-3 and TRBJ2-1, with TRBD1 matching 7 bases. The germline V gene encodes CDR1 ENHRY and CDR2 SYGVKD. V lost 3 bases to trimming and J lost 3 bases; unmatched junction nucleotides: 11. The CDR3 is made up of 17 amino acids. This chain's CDR3 is CAISESLQGTNYNEQFF. The CDR3, as DNA: TGTGCCATCAGTGAATCCCTACAGGGGACGAACTACAATGAGCAGTTCTTC.

This clone was counted only a few times. The rearrangement joins TRBV6-5 to TRBJ1-1; 7 nucleotides line up with TRBD1. This CDR3 is 14 amino acids long. The V gene end was trimmed by 6 bases and the J gene end by 1 base; junction bases not matched to a gene: 5. The germline CDR1 and CDR2 sequences are MNHEY and SVGAGI. The CDR3 region has the DNA TGTGCCAGCAGGCAGACAGGGCCGAACACTGAAGCTTTCTTT. Protein sequence: CASRQTGPNTEAFF.

CDR3 protein: CASSLAGGPGEQYF. CDR3 DNA: TGTGCCAGCAGCTTAGCGGGAGGGCCGGGGGAGCAGTACTTC. J is TRBJ2-7 and V is TRBV7-9, with TRBD2 matching over 7 bases. The CDR3 loop spans 14 amino acids. Per germline, CDR1 SEHNR and CDR2 FQNEAQ (reference sequence). V was clipped by 0 bases and J by 7 bases; unmatched bases: 6.

The V gene is TRBV4-1, the J gene TRBJ2-7; no firm D call. This CDR3 comprises 17 residues. Between the trimmed V and J ends, which lost 3 bases and 0 bases, there was a span of 18 bases. Germline V gene lookup returns CDR1 MGHRA and CDR2 YSYEKL. The CDR3 here is CASSHVPPRRSSYEQYF. CDR3 bases: TGCGCCAGCAGCCATGTACCCCCCCGACGAAGCTCCTACGAGCAGTACTTC.

This chain links TRBV19 with TRBJ2-1, with TRBD2 matching 8 bases. The CDR3 covers 14 residues. The germline V gene has CDR1 LNHDA and CDR2 SQIVND (reference sequence). Trimming took 0 bases from V and 7 from J; bases not matched to a gene: 2. The CDR3 DNA is TGTGCCAGTAGTATAGAACTAGCGGTAAATGAGCAGTTCTTC. This sequence encodes CASSIELAVNEQFF.

The chain is built from TRBV7-2 and TRBJ1-2, with 7 bases matching TRBD1. Per germline, CDR1 SGHTA and CDR2 FQGNSA. With 3 bases clipped from V and 7 bases from J, the junction kept 8 bases outside the gene matches. The CDR3 spans 14 residues. The DNA for the CDR3 is TGTGCCAGCAGCTTGGGCAAAAGGGGGCTTGGCTACACCTTC. Residues: CASSLGKRGLGYTF.

This chain joins TRBV4-1 and TRBJ2-5, with 7 bases that match TRBD2. This CDR3 comprises 18 residues. The germline V gene encodes CDR1 MGHRA and CDR2 YSYEKL. V shed 3 bases, J shed 2 bases, and the junction held 15 bases outside the gene matches. The CDR3 sequence is CASSQVPRASGKQETQYF. CDR3 DNA sequence: TGCGCCAGCAGCCAGGTACCTCGGGCTAGCGGAAAACAAGAGACCCAGTACTTC.

J is TRBJ2-1 and V is TRBV2; 15 bases align to TRBD2. J was trimmed by 10 bases and V by 2 bases; bases with no gene match: 12. CDR3 size: 18 residues. Germline loops: CDR1 SNHLY, CDR2 FYNNEI. Written as DNA, the CDR3 is TGTGCCAGCAGTGAAATCGTGCCGGGACTAGCGGGAGGAGGGGAGCAGTTCTTC. Protein: CASSEIVPGLAGGGEQFF.

The chain uses TRBV6-4 and TRBJ1-4; D is ambiguous. The CDR3 extends over 15 amino acids. V dropped 6 bases and J dropped 4 bases, with 15 bases sitting between them. Germline V gene sequence: CDR1 MRHNA, CDR2 SNTAGT. Written as DNA, the CDR3 is TGTGCCAGCAGCGCTGAGTGGGCCGATAATGAAAAACTGTTTTTT. Translated: CASSAEWADNEKLFF.

A word on this clone: This sample also contains other DNA sequences that code for the same CDR3. V usage is TRBV18 and J usage is TRBJ2-3, with TRBD2 identical over 10 bases. Germline V lookup: CDR1 KGHSH, CDR2 LQKENI. V lost 4 bases to trimming and J lost 5 bases; unmatched junction nucleotides: 3. The CDR3 sequence is 14 residues long. The CDR3 nucleotides read TGTGCCAGCTCACAAAGCGGGAGGGGAGATACGCAGTATTTT. It translates to CASSQSGRGDTQYF.

This clone was picked up a small number of times. The V gene is TRBV19, the J gene TRBJ2-3, with D perhaps TRBD1 or TRBD2 (5 bases each). In germline, CDR1 is LNHDA, CDR2 SQIVND (reference sequence). This CDR3 region has 14 residues. The V end lost 9 bases, the J end lost 4 bases, and 17 bases lay between the germline ends. The CDR3 spells CASRHRLGADTQYF. The CDR3 coding sequence is TGTGCCAGCCGACACAGGCTGGGGGCAGATACGCAGTATTTT.

V gene TRBV15 combines with J gene TRBJ2-7; D gene unclear. Trimming removed 8 bases from V and 0 bases from J, with 17 bases in between. The CDR3 extends over 15 amino acids. Germline lookup yields CDR1 LNHNV and CDR2 YYDKDF (reference sequence). CDR3 sequence reads: CATASSLTFSYEQYF. CDR3 sequence (DNA): TGTGCCACCGCAAGTTCATTAACCTTCTCCTACGAGCAGTACTTC.

This rearrangement joins TRBV30 to TRBJ2-2, with 7 bases lining up with TRBD2. The CDR3 is made up of 16 amino acids. Germline CDR1 is GTSNPN and CDR2 is SVGIG (reference sequence). V shed 2 bases and J 5 bases; nucleotides not matched to a gene: 11. CDR3 nucleotide sequence: TGTGCCTGGAGTCTCAGACTAGCATCCAGGACCGGGGAGCTGTTTTTT. This translates into CAWSLRLASRTGELFF.

This sequence joins TRBV30 and TRBJ2-7, with D maybe TRBD1 (5 bases). The CDR3 runs 13 residues. The germline CDR1 and CDR2 sequences are GTSNPN and SVGIG (reference sequence). The V end was cut by 0 bases, the J end by 6 bases, with 12 bases between. CDR3 sequence: CAWSVEGVSEQYF. The CDR3 DNA follows: TGTGCCTGGAGTGTGGAAGGGGTCAGCGAGCAGTACTTC. The full variable domain, with the rest looked up from reference TRBV30 and TRBJ2-7, is SQTIHQWPATLVQPVGSPLSLECTVEGTSNPNLYWYRQAAGRGLQLLFYSVGIGQISSEVPQNLSASRPQDRQFILSSKKLLLSDSGFYLCAWSVEGVSEQYFGPGTRLTVT.

The V call is TRBV28, the J call TRBJ1-2; the match to TRBD1 covers 9 bases. CDR1 MDHEN and CDR2 SYDVKM come from the germline V gene. The CDR3 has 18 amino acids. V was clipped by 6 bases and J by 2 bases; unmatched bases: 16. The DNA for the CDR3 is TGTGCCAGCAGGACCGGCGGGACAGGGAATCTATGGAACTATGGCTACACCTTC. Translation: CASRTGGTGNLWNYGYTF.

The chain has TRBV27 and TRBJ2-4; TRBD1 might be the D (7 bases). V lost 5 bases and J 4 bases, leaving 15 bases between the germline ends. This CDR3 is built from 15 residues. CDR1 is MNHEY and CDR2 is SMNVEV in the germline V gene (reference sequence). CDR3 region: CASSSGGTEKNIQYF. The CDR3 DNA reads TGTGCCAGCAGTAGCGGAGGGACAGAGAAAAACATTCAGTACTTC.

The rearrangement joins TRBV5-6 to TRBJ1-1, with D unclear. The CDR3 is made up of 14 amino acids. V lost 1 base and J 3 bases, leaving 10 bases between the germline ends. CDR1 and CDR2 (germline): SGHDT, YYEEEE. CDR3 coding DNA: TGTGCCAGCAGCTTGAAGATGGCGGACACTGAAGCTTTCTTT. Translating gives CASSLKMADTEAFF.

CDR3 region: CASSVTFGELQYF. The CDR3 coding sequence is TGTGCCAGCAGCGTAACGTTTGGGGAGCTGCAGTACTTC. The chain employs TRBV7-2 and TRBJ2-7, with D maybe TRBD2 (5 bases). The CDR3 contains 13 residues. Trimming removed 5 bases at V and 9 bases at J, with 17 bases between. From germline, CDR1 is SGHTA and CDR2 FQGNSA.

V gene TRBV7-3 combines with J gene TRBJ1-4; a weak D match, TRBD1 (5 bases). Germline V CDR1 and CDR2: SGHTA, FQGTGA. The ends were cut back, 6 bases at V and 0 bases at J, with 11 bases in the middle. This CDR3 region has 15 residues. The CDR3, as DNA: TGTGCCAGCAGATTGGGGGTTTCAACTAATGAAAAACTGTTTTTT. As protein: CASRLGVSTNEKLFF.